The rows below give T cell receptor beta chains drawn from one sample of a study of blood T cell repertoires in COVID-19. Assay used: immunoSEQ multiplex PCR; TCRdb lists only in-frame clones, some missing. The sample comprises a few hundred thousand clones, roughly 86% of which are singletons, and less than 3% rests with the top ten. The specimen sequenced was PBMCs or T cells enriched from blood (not recorded which). The receptor set was obtained from a woman in her fifties or sixties who had been exposed to COVID-19. CDR3s include the opening cysteine and the closing phenylalanine or tryptophan. The D gene is left open where the match is weak.

J	D	length	V	DNA	CDR3
TRBJ2-7	TRBD2	15	TRBV19	TGTGCCAGTAGTATAACTAGCGGGGGGACCTACGAGCAGTACTTC	CASSITSGGTYEQYF
TRBJ1-1	-	13	TRBV6-1	TGTGCCAGCAGTGAAGCGCTTCCCTGGGAGGCTTTCTTT	CASSEALPWEAFF
TRBJ2-5	TRBD1	13	TRBV5-1	TGCGCCACTCAGACAGGGTCAGGGGAGACCCAGTACTTC	CATQTGSGETQYF
TRBJ1-1	-	12	TRBV2	TGTGCCAGCAATCAGGGTTCCAGTGAAGCTTTCTTT	CASNQGSSEAFF
TRBJ1-5	TRBD1	16	TRBV28	TGTGCCAGCAGTTTGAAGAAAGGACAGGGCCATCAGCCCCAGCATTTT	CASSLKKGQGHQPQHF
TRBJ1-5	-	14	TRBV28	TGTGCCAGCAGTCTAAGATGGAGCAATCAGCCCCAGCATTTT	CASSLRWSNQPQHF
TRBJ1-5	-	15	TRBV11-1	TGTGCCAGCAGTCCCCTGGGCCTGCAGGAACAGCCCCAGCATTTT	CASSPLGLQEQPQHF
TRBJ2-7	TRBD1	16	TRBV7-9	TGTGCCAGCAGCTTGGCCGGGACAGGGGGAGCCTACGAGCAGTACTTC	CASSLAGTGGAYEQYF
TRBJ2-1	TRBD2	16	TRBV2	TGTGCCAGCAGTGTGAGGCTAGCGGTCTCCTACAATGAGCAGTTCTTC	CASSVRLAVSYNEQFF
TRBJ2-5	-	15	TRBV23-1	TGCGCCAGCAGCCCAAGGACCCGCAGACTAAAGACCCAGTACTTC	CASSPRTRRLKTQYF
TRBJ2-6	-	15	TRBV28	TGTGCCAGCAGTTTCCCGAGCTCTGGGGCCAACGTCCTGACTTTC	CASSFPSSGANVLTF
TRBJ1-5	TRBD1	17	TRBV19	TGTGCCAGTACCCATATTTGGGGACAGGGACGCAATCAGCCCCAGCATTTT	CASTHIWGQGRNQPQHF
TRBJ1-2	-	16	TRBV25-1	TGTGCCAGCAGTGAAACCGCCAAGTCCCGTCGGTATGGCTACACCTTC	CASSETAKSRRYGYTF
TRBJ1-1	TRBD1	16	TRBV6-4	TGTGCCAGCAGTGACCGTACGGACAGGGAGGGAATTGAAGCTTTCTTT	CASSDRTDREGIEAFF